This T cell receptor (beta chain) was sequenced in a study of radiation and T cells in renal cell carcinoma. Whole-study results and caveats: Pretreatment tumor biopsies were lacking, so baseline clonotypes are unknown. In blood, top tumor clones expanded by 2 weeks, shrinking by 4.

The time point denotes: baseline pretreatment blood. Treatment of the sample: 15 Gy SBRT to primary tumor, nephrectomy 4 weeks later. Regarding this clone: Its cognate antigen is unknown.

Germline values: CDR1 SGHTA, CDR2 FQGNSA. There are 15 residues in the CDR3. V dropped 1 base and J dropped 8; count of bases not matched to a gene: 5. The method was immunoSEQ multiplex PCR; TCRdb's version includes in-frame clones alone and lacks a portion of them. The sample carries 140,000 or so clones, roughly 88% recorded once. The specimen was blood, collected from a patient whose treatment included radiotherapy and nephrectomy. The sequence derives from a woman aged 45-60 years with renal cell carcinoma. The V and J genes are TRBV7-2 and TRBJ2-1; 10 nucleotides match TRBD2. In DNA, the CDR3 is TGTGCCAGCAGCTTAGAACTAGCGGGGTTTGATGAGCAGTTCTTC. Protein sequence: CASSLELAGFDEQFF.